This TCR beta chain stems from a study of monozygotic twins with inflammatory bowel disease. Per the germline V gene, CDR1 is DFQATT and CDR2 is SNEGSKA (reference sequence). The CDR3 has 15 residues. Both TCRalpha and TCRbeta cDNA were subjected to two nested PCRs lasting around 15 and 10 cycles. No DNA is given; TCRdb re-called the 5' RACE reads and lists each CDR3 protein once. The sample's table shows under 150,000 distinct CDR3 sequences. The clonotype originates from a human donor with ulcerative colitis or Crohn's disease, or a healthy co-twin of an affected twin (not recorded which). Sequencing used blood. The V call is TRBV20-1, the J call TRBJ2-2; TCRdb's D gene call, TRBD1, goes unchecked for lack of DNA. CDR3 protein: CSASWQGVRTGELFF.